This TCR beta chain was found in a study of CD8+CD57+ T cells in acquired aplastic anemia listed by TCRdb under 2018. At the level of the whole study: A mean of about 3 ug of DNA, ranging from about 0.2 to 27.4 ug, was extracted from sorted CD4+ and CD8+ cells. CD8+CD57+ expansion was defined as frequency above the mean frequency observed in healthy subjects. The full study reports these points: Between patients and healthy controls, no significant difference in CD8+ Simpson's diversity was found (P=0.060). Roughly 30 CD8+ CDR3 sequences were found to be shared between patients and controls, but these sequences appeared to be highly expressed in patients and within the immunodominant clones of the patients.

CDR1 and CDR2, looked up from the germline V gene, are SGHRS and YFSETQ. Trimming removed 0 bases from V and 4 bases from J, leaving 10 bases between the germline ends. CDR3 length: 14 amino acids, cysteine to phenylalanine. Solely the CDR3 DNA is kept, with 42 bases framed from the first base. TCR beta VDJ combination and CDR3 sequence profiling used genomic DNA as the template. An Illumina HiSeq 2000 was used for TCR repertoire sequencing. The authors' analysis ran thus. TRBV/TRBJ rearrangement plots, CDR3 size and DJ length profiles, and Simpson's diversity index were used to evaluate the repertoires. Whichever DNA sequence was most abundant in the deep sequencing data was defined as the immunodominant clone. CDR3 amino acid sequences were screened for sharing across subjects and compared with published repertoires and the VDJdb database. TCRdb reworked the public reads: Q25 trimming with fastp, MiXCR clone assembly, productive beta chains retained. Every CDR3 protein is listed once, alongside the most common genes and DNA of its rows. Clone size and V and J calls follow TCRdb, not the original study. The sample table lists approximately 190,000 distinct CDR3 sequences, 40% to 50% of them with a count of one. Clones ranked in the top ten supply approximately 9.4% of the sample.

This clonotype was picked up many times. Its specific antigen is unknown. No much larger clone is present one base from it, and per-base qualities are unavailable. Patients chosen for sequencing had shown expansion of CD8+CD57+ cells by flow cytometry. Severe acquired aplastic anemia was diagnosed in all patients according to International Study of Aplastic Anemia and Agranulocytosis and Camitta criteria. Patients had received no therapy at the time of blood sampling. In this study, sorted CD4+ and CD8+ T cells from the blood of healthy subjects and of severe aplastic anemia patients had their TCR repertoires deep-sequenced. In the USA, patient enrollment took place under clinicaltrials.gov protocols 00001620, 01623167, 00001397, 00071045, 00081523 and 00961064. Ficoll-Paque density gradient centrifugation was used to isolate peripheral blood mononuclear cells. Before DNA extraction, CD4+ and CD8+ T cells were sorted by FACS or by magnetic beads.

The origin of this receptor is a human donor with aplastic anemia. Sequenced: sorted CD4+, CD8+, or CD8+CD57+ T cells (not recorded which) from PBMCs. This chain joins TRBV5-1 to TRBJ2-5; TRBD1 is a weak D gene call, 5 bases matching. The CDR3 amino acid sequence is: CASSLALGVETQYF. The sequence in DNA is TGCGCCAGCAGCTTGGCCTTAGGGGTAGAGACCCAGTACTTC.